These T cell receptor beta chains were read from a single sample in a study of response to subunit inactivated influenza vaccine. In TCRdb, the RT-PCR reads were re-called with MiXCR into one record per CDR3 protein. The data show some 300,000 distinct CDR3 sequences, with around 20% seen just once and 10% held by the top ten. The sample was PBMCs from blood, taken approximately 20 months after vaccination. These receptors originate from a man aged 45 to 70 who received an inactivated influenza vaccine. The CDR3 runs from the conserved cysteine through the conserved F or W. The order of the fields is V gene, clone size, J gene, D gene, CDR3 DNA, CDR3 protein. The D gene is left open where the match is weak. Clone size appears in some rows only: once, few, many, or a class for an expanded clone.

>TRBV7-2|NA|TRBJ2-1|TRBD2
TGTGCCAGCAGCTTAGCGGGAGGGCCGGCATACAATGAGCAGTTCTTC
CASSLAGGPAYNEQFF
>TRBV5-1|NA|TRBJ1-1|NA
TGCGCCAGCAGCTTGTCGGCAGGGGAAATGAACACTGAAGCTTTCTTT
CASSLSAGEMNTEAFF
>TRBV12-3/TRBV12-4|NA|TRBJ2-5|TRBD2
TGTGCCAGCAGTCCGCCTAGCGGGGGGAAAGAGACCCAGTACTTC
CASSPPSGGKETQYF
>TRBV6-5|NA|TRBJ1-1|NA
TGTGCCAGCAGTTCCCGCAGGGCCCAAACTGAAGCTTTCTTT
CASSSRRAQTEAFF
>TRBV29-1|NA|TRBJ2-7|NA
TGCAGCGTTGAAGAGGGTCGGGGCAACGAGCAGTACTTC
CSVEEGRGNEQYF
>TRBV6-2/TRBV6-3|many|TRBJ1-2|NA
TGTGCCAGCAGGATCCGAGGCCATGGCTACACCTTC
CASRIRGHGYTF
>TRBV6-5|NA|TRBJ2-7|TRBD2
TGTGCCAGCAGATACGGGACTAGCGGCTCCTACGAGCAGTACTTC
CASRYGTSGSYEQYF
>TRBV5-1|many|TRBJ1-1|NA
TGCGCCAGCAGCAAGGGGGGCCCAAACACTGAAGCTTTCTTT
CASSKGGPNTEAFF
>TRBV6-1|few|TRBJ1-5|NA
TGTGCCAGCAGTGAAGGCTCTTTTGTGCCCCAGCATTTT
CASSEGSFVPQHF
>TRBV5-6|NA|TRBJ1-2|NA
TGTGCCAGCAGCTTTAGTCTAGGAGATGGCTACACCTTC
CASSFSLGDGYTF
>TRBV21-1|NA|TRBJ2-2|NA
TGTGCCAGCAGCCCCCCTAAAGCGGGGCCGAACACCGGGGAGCTGTTTTTT
CASSPPKAGPNTGELFF
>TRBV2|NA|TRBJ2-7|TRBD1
TGTGCCAGCAGTGAGGGTACAGGGGTTACCTACGAGCAGTACTTC
CASSEGTGVTYEQYF
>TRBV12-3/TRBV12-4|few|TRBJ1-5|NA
TGTGCCAGCAGCAATTGGGCAGGGCCAGGTAATAGCAATCAGCCCCAGCATTTT
CASSNWAGPGNSNQPQHF
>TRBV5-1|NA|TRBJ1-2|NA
TGCGCCAGCAGCCCCGGGACACCTACGTATGGCTACACCTTC
CASSPGTPTYGYTF